This T cell receptor beta chain was captured by sequencing in a study of T cell responses to AZD1222 COVID-19 vaccine. The CDR3 totals 14 residues. Germline loops: CDR1 SGHVS, CDR2 FQNEAQ. V lost 3 bases and J 5 bases, leaving 11 bases between the germline ends. Here immunoSEQ multiplex PCR was the method, and the copy in TCRdb shows in-frame clones only, minus some. The sample yields about 150,000 clones, 80% to 95% seen once. This sequence was found in an adult who received the AZD1222 COVID-19 vaccine. The chain recombines TRBV7-8 with TRBJ1-5; weak D call: TRBD1 (6 bases). This specimen was peripheral blood, taken 28 days after the second AZD1222 dose. This CDR3 is CASSFRQADQPQHF. The DNA for the CDR3 is TGTGCCAGCAGCTTCCGACAGGCAGATCAGCCCCAGCATTTT.